A selection of T cell receptor beta chains follows, all from one sample in a study of T cell responses to AZD1222 COVID-19 vaccine. Method: immunoSEQ multiplex PCR; TCRdb's copy keeps in-frame clones and lacks some. The sample includes about 150,000 clones, more than 85% of them seen just once. Sample: peripheral blood, taken on day 0 of AZD1222 vaccination. The receptors were gathered from an adult in good health. Each CDR3 is given with its conserved first and last residue. The D gene is left open where the match is weak. Only some rows state a clone size, as once, few, many or a class for expanded clones.

d_gene | j_gene | abundance | v_gene | CDR3aa | CDR3nt
TRBD2 | TRBJ2-7 | few | TRBV7-2 | CASSLATSGSIYEQYF | TGTGCCAGCAGCTTAGCCACTAGCGGGAGTATTTACGAGCAGTACTTC
- | TRBJ2-7 | - | TRBV7-2 | CASSPLGNYEQYF | TGTGCCAGCAGCCCCCTCGGGAACTACGAGCAGTACTTC
- | TRBJ2-2 | - | TRBV4-1 | CASTEPWGGELFF | TGCGCCAGCACCGAGCCCTGGGGCGGGGAGCTGTTTTTT
- | TRBJ2-7 | - | TRBV19 | CASSWRGEGEQYF | TGTGCCAGTAGTTGGCGAGGAGAGGGCGAGCAGTACTTC
- | TRBJ1-4 | - | TRBV9 | CASSVATGTKGRNEKLFF | TGTGCCAGCAGCGTAGCTACCGGGACCAAGGGGAGAAATGAAAAACTGTTTTTT
- | TRBJ2-7 | - | TRBV25-1 | CASSVGEPVVF | TGTGCCAGCAGTGTAGGGGAGCCGGTGGTCTTC
- | TRBJ2-2 | - | TRBV29-1 | CSAGNVYPAQRLNTGELFF | TGCAGCGCCGGCAATGTTTACCCGGCGCAACGCCTGAACACCGGGGAGCTGTTTTTT
- | TRBJ1-6 | - | TRBV5-1 | CASSSVVSQSPLHF | TGCGCCAGCAGCTCCGTTGTATCACAGTCACCCCTCCACTTT
- | TRBJ2-7 | - | TRBV5-4 | CASSSSDRSYEQYF | TGTGCCAGCAGCTCATCTGACAGATCCTACGAGCAGTACTTC
- | TRBJ2-7 | few | TRBV9 | CASSVGGVSYEQYF | TGTGCCAGCAGCGTAGGGGGAGTTTCCTACGAGCAGTACTTC
TRBD1 | TRBJ1-1 | - | TRBV28 | CASSPNQGAAFF | TGTGCCAGCAGTCCGAACCAGGGGGCCGCTTTCTTT
- | TRBJ2-3 | - | TRBV19 | CASTGSMTDTQYF | TGTGCCAGTACGGGCAGTATGACAGATACGCAGTATTTT
- | TRBJ2-3 | - | TRBV19 | CASSMVMGADTQYF | TGTGCCAGTAGTATGGTCATGGGGGCGGATACGCAGTATTTT